The text below deals with one TCR beta chain. Its target is not known. The sample is drawn from a study of graft-versus-host responses after intestinal transplantation. Study in general: Recipients uniformly received anti-thymocyte globulin induction, followed by tacrolimus and steroids for approximately 3 years. Whole-study results and caveats: In patients with graft-donor T cell macrochimerism, allograft graft-versus-host to host-versus-graft clonal ratios were high. Early HvG declines after transplant were associated with peak circulating GvH clone levels.

Method: immunoSEQ multiplex PCR; TCRdb's copy keeps in-frame clones and lacks some. The sample includes about 51,000 clones, roughly 90% of them seen just once. Germline V gives CDR1 SGHNT, CDR2 YYREEE (reference sequence). The CDR3 totals 17 residues. V dropped 0 bases and J dropped 2 bases, with 18 bases sitting between them. The TCR comes from a human donor who was the organ donor for an intestinal transplant. The sequences come from unstimulated CD4+ T cells sorted from spleen or lymph node cells, collected before transplant. The V gene is TRBV5-4, the J gene TRBJ2-7, with D possibly matching TRBD2 (6 bases). CDR3 nucleotide sequence: TGTGCCAGCAGCTTGGCGGGTTCGGGAGCTGTTCCCTACGAGCAGTACTTC. This codes for CASSLAGSGAVPYEQYF. Drawing the rest from reference TRBV5-4 and TRBJ2-7, the complete variable domain is ETGVTQSPTHLIKTRGQQVTLRCSSQSGHNTVSWYQQALGQGPQFIFQYYREEENGRGNFPPRFSGLQFPNYSSELNVNALELDDSALYLCASSLAGSGAVPYEQYFGPGTRLTVT.